The following is a TCR beta chain sequence with its context. The record originates from a study of cytotoxic CD8 clonotypes in ibrutinib-treated CLL. Trimming cost V 8 bases and J 3 bases, with 14 bases left between them. The germline V gene has CDR1 ENHRY and CDR2 SYGVKD. The CDR3 has 13 amino acids. Sequencing was performed with immunoSEQ multiplex PCR; in TCRdb, only in-frame clones are kept and a portion is missing. The profile shows 300,000 to 400,000 clones, roughly two thirds of them singletons. Source: PBMCs, taken after 36 months of ibrutinib treatment. The rearrangement links TRBV10-3 to TRBJ2-7, with unresolved D. The sequence was collected from a human donor with chronic lymphocytic leukemia. CDR3 amino acids: CAISRTEVYEQYF. CDR3 nucleotides: TGTGCCATCTCCCGGACCGAGGTCTACGAGCAGTACTTC.